This passage covers 26 T cell receptor beta chains from one sample sequenced in a study of blood T cell repertoires in COVID-19 (dated by TCRdb to 2018 to 2020). Library prep was done by the immunoSEQ multiplex PCR assay. Drawn from immuneACCESS, this table holds only the in-frame rearrangements with V and J called that TCRdb kept. Clones are partly lost; checked studies trace under half to an unresolved V gene and leave the rest unexplained. For this sample there are roughly 290,000 clones; 87% appear just once. About 5.5% of the sample goes to the ten largest clones. The sample taken for sequencing was PBMCs or T cells enriched from blood (not recorded which). These receptors all come from a middle-aged woman who had recovered from COVID-19.

This clone was picked up one time. The chain employs TRBV7-8 and TRBJ1-5; D remains ambiguous. V dropped 1 base and J dropped 2 bases, with 9 bases sitting between them. Germline V gene sequence: CDR1 SGHVS, CDR2 FQNEAQ. The CDR3 totals 15 residues. Written as DNA, the CDR3 is TGTGCCAGCAGCTTAGATCCCGGGGGCAATCAGCCCCAGCATTTT. Its protein product is CASSLDPGGNQPQHF.

This clone turned up a few times. This chain joins TRBV7-2 and TRBJ1-1; D is possibly TRBD1 (6 bases). CDR3 length: 14 amino acids. Germline V gene sequence: CDR1 SGHTA, CDR2 FQGNSA. V shed 5 bases and J shed 1 base, with 11 bases lying between them. This chain's CDR3 is CASSTGTKNTEAFF. The CDR3 nucleotides are TGTGCCAGCAGCACCGGGACAAAGAACACTGAAGCTTTCTTT.

The chain is built from TRBV6-5 and TRBJ2-7; TRBD2 matches at 12 bases. Germline lookup yields CDR1 MNHEY and CDR2 SVGAGI. The ends lost 6 bases at V and 3 bases at J; junction bases unmatched: 3. This CDR3 is built from 14 residues. CDR3 sequence (DNA): TGTGCCAGCAGCTTGACTAGCGGGAGCTACGAGCAGTACTTC. Protein sequence: CASSLTSGSYEQYF.

The rearrangement uses TRBV11-2 and TRBJ1-5; D not resolved. Deletions cut 1 base from V and 4 bases from J, with 5 bases between. Germline V gives CDR1 SGHAT, CDR2 FQNNGV. This CDR3 is 13 amino acids long. The CDR3 loop reads CASSLGANQPQHF. CDR3 in DNA: TGTGCCAGCAGCTTAGGGGCAAATCAGCCCCAGCATTTT.

The J gene is TRBJ1-1, the V gene TRBV10-2; D gene ambiguous. The germline V gene has CDR1 WSHSY and CDR2 SAAADI. The CDR3 contains 13 residues. V lost 7 bases to trimming and J lost 4 bases, with 13 bases between them. The CDR3 coding sequence is TGCGCCAGCACCAACTTCGCGGGCACTGAAGCTTTCTTT. Its translation is CASTNFAGTEAFF.

The chain combines TRBV11-2 with TRBJ1-1; the match to TRBD1 covers 7 bases. This CDR3 has 12 amino acids. V lost 3 bases and J lost 10; bases outside the gene matches: 5. Germline assignment: CDR1 SGHAT and CDR2 FQNNGV. The CDR3 sequence: CASSFPTGAAFF. The CDR3 nucleotides read TGTGCCAGCAGCTTCCCTACAGGGGCAGCTTTCTTT.

The chain recombines TRBV5-8 with TRBJ2-5; TRBD2 matches at 8 bases. Germline V gives CDR1 SGHTS, CDR2 YDEGEE. This CDR3 is built from 14 residues. Trimming cost V 1 base and J 4 bases; bases outside gene matches: 3. The CDR3 DNA reads TGTGCCAGCAGCTTGCTTGCGGGAGGAGAGACCCAGTACTTC. As protein: CASSLLAGGETQYF.

The rearrangement uses TRBV19 and TRBJ2-2, with TRBD2 matching over 14 bases. This CDR3 contains 15 residues. The V gene end was trimmed by 5 bases and the J gene end by 6 bases; junction bases not matched to a gene: 2. The V gene's germline CDR1 is LNHDA and CDR2 SQIVND (reference sequence). CDR3: CASSVGLAGAGELFF. The CDR3 DNA reads TGTGCCAGTAGTGTGGGACTAGCGGGAGCCGGGGAGCTGTTTTTT.

In its sample, this clone was seen a few times. The V call is TRBV7-8, the J call TRBJ1-4; 9 bases agree with TRBD1. Unmatched junction bases numbered 15, after V lost 5 bases and J lost 17 bases. There are 14 residues in the CDR3. Germline values: CDR1 SGHVS, CDR2 FQNEAQ. CDR3 amino acids: CASSPIEATGGKFF. The CDR3 nucleotides are TGTGCCAGCAGCCCTATTGAGGCGACAGGGGGAAAATTTTTT.

The chain links TRBV18 to TRBJ1-1, with TRBD1 matching over 9 bases. V gave up 3 bases and J gave up 1 base; unmatched junction bases: 12. CDR3 length: 18 residues. Germline CDR1 and CDR2: KGHSH and LQKENI. CDR3 DNA: TGTGCCAGCTCACCGATACAGGGGGCCGGGCCGGGGAACACTGAAGCTTTCTTT. As protein: CASSPIQGAGPGNTEAFF.

Only a few counts were recorded for this clone. The genes are TRBV11-2 and TRBJ2-7; D not certain. Per germline, CDR1 SGHAT and CDR2 FQNNGV. Trimming shortened V by 1 base and J by 3 bases, and 10 bases separated the two germline ends. The CDR3 consists of 14 residues. DNA of the CDR3: TGTGCCAGCAGCTTAGTAGTATCGCGCTACGAGCAGTACTTC. It codes for CASSLVVSRYEQYF.

Written as DNA, the CDR3 is TGTGCCAGCAGCCGCTTAGGGGGCGACAGTTCACCCCTCCACTTT. This translates into CASSRLGGDSSPLHF. The V gene is TRBV3-1 (or the pseudogene TRBV3-2), the J gene TRBJ1-6, with TRBD1 matching 7 bases. V trimming: 4 bases; J trimming: 9 bases; junction bases outside the gene matches: 9. Germline loops: CDR1 LGHDT, CDR2 YNNKEL (reference sequence). The CDR3 runs 15 residues.

The CDR3 loop reads CASSHRDRVNTEAFF. The CDR3 region has the DNA TGTGCCAGCAGCCACCGGGACAGAGTGAACACTGAAGCTTTCTTT. The chain has TRBV6-2 or TRBV6-3 and TRBJ1-1, with 7 bases that match TRBD1. The CDR3 covers 15 residues. Germline assignment: CDR1 MNHEY and CDR2 SVGEGT. Trimming took 6 bases from V and 0 from J; bases not matched to a gene: 7.

The chain has TRBV3-1 (or the pseudogene TRBV3-2) and TRBJ1-1; the match to TRBD1 covers 8 bases. The CDR3 sequence is 15 residues long. V trimming: 2 bases; J trimming: 2 bases; junction bases outside the gene matches: 4. CDR1 LGHDT and CDR2 YNNKEL come from the germline V gene (reference sequence). CDR3 coding DNA: TGTGCCAGCAGCCAACAGGGGGCCCGTAACACTGAAGCTTTCTTT. Protein sequence: CASSQQGARNTEAFF.

This chain uses TRBV3-1 (or the pseudogene TRBV3-2) with TRBJ1-5, with D perhaps matching TRBD1 (6 bases). The CDR3 spans 15 residues. Germline loops: CDR1 LGHDT, CDR2 YNNKEL (reference sequence). With 5 bases removed from V and 6 bases from J, the gap between germline ends came to 17 bases. The CDR3 loop reads CASSRGGANSQPQHF. In DNA form, the CDR3 reads TGTGCCAGCAGCAGGGGGGGGGCAAACAGTCAGCCCCAGCATTTT.

This chain links TRBV28 with TRBJ1-3; weak D call: TRBD1 (5 bases). The CDR3 has 13 residues. Germline loops: CDR1 MDHEN, CDR2 SYDVKM. V was pared by 7 bases and J by 3 bases, with 10 bases between. This CDR3 is CASIRGFGNTIYF. CDR3 bases: TGTGCCAGCATTCGGGGGTTTGGAAACACCATATATTTT.

The rearrangement joins TRBV5-1 to TRBJ2-1; TRBD2 matches at 11 bases. There are 16 residues in the CDR3. Germline values: CDR1 SGHRS, CDR2 YFSETQ. V shed 1 base, J shed 9 bases, and the junction held 9 bases outside the gene matches. This CDR3 reads CASSLMVTSGSFEQFF. CDR3 in DNA: TGCGCCAGCAGCTTGATGGTTACTAGCGGGAGTTTTGAGCAGTTCTTC.

This clone was observed once. The rearrangement joins TRBV7-3 to TRBJ1-1; no clear D gene. This CDR3 has 13 amino acids. V was shortened by 8 bases and J by 1 base, with 11 bases between the two germline ends. Germline CDR1 and CDR2: SGHTA and FQGTGA. In DNA, the CDR3 is TGTGCCAGCGCCCGCGAGGGGAACACTGAAGCTTTCTTT. Translated, it gives CASAREGNTEAFF.

The rearrangement links TRBV27 to TRBJ1-4; 9 nucleotides line up with TRBD1. J gave up 7 bases and V 1 base, and 1 base lay outside the gene matches. Germline V gene lookup returns CDR1 MNHEY and CDR2 SMNVEV (reference sequence). The CDR3 loop spans 14 amino acids. The CDR3: CASSLLTGGEKLFF. The CDR3 DNA follows: TGTGCCAGCAGTTTATTGACAGGGGGTGAAAAACTGTTTTTT.

The CDR3 sequence: CASSLVWDREYNYGYTF. For the CDR3, the DNA is TGCGCCAGCAGCTTAGTATGGGACAGGGAATACAACTATGGCTACACCTTC. The chain employs TRBV5-1 and TRBJ1-2, with 9 bases that match TRBD1. CDR1 and CDR2 from the germline V gene are SGHRS and YFSETQ. The CDR3 consists of 17 residues. Trimming took 2 bases from V and 2 from J; bases not matched to a gene: 10.

The gene calls are TRBV10-1 and TRBJ2-2; possibly TRBD2 for D (5 bases). V was shortened by 3 bases and J by 7 bases, with 18 bases between the two germline ends. Germline V CDR1 and CDR2: WNHNN, SYGVQD (reference sequence). The length of the CDR3 is 16 residues. The CDR3 bases are TGCGCCAGCAGTGATGGTCCCTTCGGGGAACACGGGGAGCTGTTTTTT. This encodes CASSDGPFGEHGELFF.

The chain recombines TRBV27 with TRBJ2-3; D may be TRBD2 (5 bases). The length of the CDR3 is 13 residues. Germline values: CDR1 MNHEY, CDR2 SMNVEV (reference sequence). With 6 bases removed from V and 7 bases from J, the gap between germline ends came to 14 bases. The CDR3 is CASSAAGSYTQYF. CDR3 DNA sequence: TGTGCCAGCAGCGCCGCGGGCTCATATACGCAGTATTTT.

Written as DNA, the CDR3 is TGTGCCAGCTCCCTTGAACAGCTCATTTCGTTCTCTGGAAACACCATATATTTT. Residues: CASSLEQLISFSGNTIYF. This chain joins TRBV18 and TRBJ1-3; D is undetermined. This CDR3 has 18 amino acids. From germline, CDR1 is KGHSH and CDR2 LQKENI. Trimming left V 6 bases short and J 0 bases short, with 21 bases between. Combining the CDR3 with reference TRBV18 and TRBJ1-3 gives the whole variable domain NAGVMQNPRHLVRRRGQEARLRCSPMKGHSHVYWYRQLPEEGLKFMVYLQKENIIDESGMPKERFSAEFPKEGPSILRIQQVVRGDSAAYFCASSLEQLISFSGNTIYFGEGSWLTVV.

The V and J genes are TRBV7-2 and TRBJ1-3; 7 positions match TRBD1. V shed 1 base and J 4 bases; nucleotides not matched to a gene: 13. Germline lookup yields CDR1 SGHTA and CDR2 FQGNSA. The CDR3 is 18 amino acids. The CDR3 DNA follows: TGTGCCAGCAGCTTAGGGGGACAGCGGCTTTTATCGGGAAACACCATATATTTT. This translates into CASSLGGQRLLSGNTIYF.

This rearrangement joins TRBV28 to TRBJ1-2; TRBD1 agrees at 8 bases. With V trimmed by 4 bases and J by 11 bases, 9 bases remained unmatched. CDR3 size: 13 residues. The germline V gene has CDR1 MDHEN and CDR2 SYDVKM. CDR3 sequence (DNA): TGTGCCAGCAGTTCCAGGGGGCGTGTAGGGTACACCTTC. Amino acids: CASSSRGRVGYTF.

This chain uses TRBV5-6 with TRBJ1-4; D remains unclear. This CDR3 contains 13 residues. The germline gives CDR1 SGHDT, CDR2 YYEEEE. Trimming took 5 bases from V and 10 from J, leaving 15 bases between them. The CDR3 DNA follows: TGTGCCAGCAGTGCCGGGAGGGTAGGAAAACTGTTTTTT. The encoded protein is CASSAGRVGKLFF.